This T cell receptor beta chain comes out of a study of blood T cells in healthy people across ages. In the study overall: Template-switching capture recovered about one barcoded beta molecule per two T cells. Points from the study as a whole: Observed TCR beta diversity per million T cells went down as age went up. This fall followed a roughly linear course with age. Donors of long life had a larger count of naive CD4+ cells and greater diversity than aged donors.

This clonotype occurred a few times. The antigen remains unidentified. Combining a sample-barcoded 5' primer with a J-beta primer mix, a second PCR ran for 7 to 11 cycles. Each of the samples gave a minimum of 2.5 million paired-end reads that contained CDR3. TCRdb analysed the 5' RACE reads with MiXCR anew, one entry per CDR3 protein. The sample includes just over 800,000 distinct CDR3 sequences, around two thirds of them seen just once. This CDR3 has 14 residues. The V gene's germline CDR1 is ENHRY and CDR2 SYGVKD. The V gene end was trimmed by 3 bases and the J gene end by 4 bases; junction bases not matched to a gene: 5.

Sample: blood. The receptor was isolated from a man under 40 in good health. The chain is built from TRBV10-3 and TRBJ2-5; 7 positions match TRBD1. The CDR3 sequence is CAISEQGMGETQYF. CDR3 coding DNA: TGTGCCATCAGTGAACAGGGGATGGGAGAGACCCAGTACTTC.